These 20 T cell receptor beta chains came from one sample sequenced in a study of shared clonotypes between healthy human individuals. Sequencing used immunoSEQ multiplex PCR; TCRdb keeps in-frame clones, though not all of them. The data contain hundreds of thousands of clones, about 85% of them singletons. Source material: PBMCs. Source of these receptors: a woman between 35 and 50 years old in good health. Some clones in this sample may be carry-over from other donors' samples.

The chain has TRBV30 and TRBJ1-2; D gene unclear. The CDR3 loop spans 16 amino acids. V lost 1 base and J lost 1, with 16 bases in between. Looked up from germline, CDR1 is GTSNPN and CDR2 is SVGIG (reference sequence). CDR3 in DNA: TGTGCCTGGAGTGCCCTTTCTTGGGGAGGTAACTATGGCTACACCTTC. It yields the protein CAWSALSWGGNYGYTF.

The rearrangement joins TRBV7-8 to TRBJ2-2, with TRBD2 identical over 11 bases. This CDR3 comprises 15 residues. Germline CDR1 and CDR2: SGHVS and FQNEAQ. V shed 5 bases, J shed 4 bases, and the junction held 3 bases outside the gene matches. CDR3 sequence (DNA): TGTGCCAGCAGCCTCGGACTAGCGGGCACCGGGGAGCTGTTTTTT. Its protein product is CASSLGLAGTGELFF.

In regard to this clone: Other DNA sequences of this sample code for an identical CDR3. The chain joins TRBV5-1 to TRBJ2-6; D call uncertain. The CDR3 extends over 13 amino acids. Trimming left V 4 bases short and J 0 bases short, with 2 bases between. Germline V lookup: CDR1 SGHRS, CDR2 YFSETQ. This CDR3 reads CASSLSGANVLTF. The CDR3 nucleotides are TGCGCCAGCAGCCTCTCTGGGGCCAACGTCCTGACTTTC.

This clone was picked up a small number of times. This chain uses TRBV19 with TRBJ2-7; D not resolved. The germline V gene has CDR1 LNHDA and CDR2 SQIVND (reference sequence). This CDR3 is built from 14 residues. V was cut by 3 bases and J by 3 bases, with 12 bases left in between. CDR3 in DNA: TGTGCCAGTAGTATCGGAGCGCGACGCTACGAGCAGTACTTC. Translated: CASSIGARRYEQYF. Using reference TRBV19 and TRBJ2-7 for the parts outside the CDR3, the full variable domain is DGGITQSPKYLFRKEGQNVTLSCEQNLNHDAMYWYRQDPGQGLRLIYYSQIVNDFQKGDIAEGYSVSREKKESFPLTVTSAQKNPTAFYLCASSIGARRYEQYFGPGTRLTVT.

This clone was recorded a few times. The V call is TRBV7-3, the J call TRBJ2-3; no reliable D call. The CDR3 is 13 amino acids. The V gene's germline CDR1 is SGHTA and CDR2 FQGTGA. The ends were cut back, 4 bases at V and 4 bases at J, with 9 bases in the middle. CDR3 in amino acids: CASSWRGADTQYF. Written as DNA, the CDR3 is TGTGCCAGCAGCTGGCGTGGGGCAGATACGCAGTATTTT.

The chain links TRBV7-9 to TRBJ2-7; 16 bases agree with TRBD2. With 4 bases clipped from V and 1 base from J, the junction kept 4 bases outside the gene matches. Germline CDR1 SEHNR, CDR2 FQNEAQ (reference sequence). The CDR3 spans 17 residues. CDR3 sequence reads: CASSSPGLAGGSYEQYF. For the CDR3, the DNA is TGTGCCAGCAGCTCACCGGGACTAGCGGGAGGGTCCTACGAGCAGTACTTC.

This clone has just one count. Other DNA sequences in the same sample also yield this CDR3. V usage is TRBV5-1 and J usage is TRBJ1-1, with TRBD1 as a possible D gene (5 bases). This CDR3 has 13 amino acids. Germline V CDR1 and CDR2: SGHRS, YFSETQ. The V and J ends lost 3 bases and 1 base respectively, with 7 bases between them. CDR3 in DNA: TGCGCCAGCAGCTCAACAGGGAACACTGAAGCTTTCTTT. Translated: CASSSTGNTEAFF.

V and J are TRBV30 and TRBJ1-6; D is undetermined. Germline assignment: CDR1 GTSNPN and CDR2 SVGIG (reference sequence). CDR3 length: 14 amino acids. The V end was cut by 3 bases, the J end by 4 bases, with 10 bases between. Written as DNA, the CDR3 is TGTGCCTGGAGGTTAGGCGGATATAATTCACCCCTCCACTTT. Encoded protein: CAWRLGGYNSPLHF.

CDR3 loop: CASSLTGKDYGYTF. CDR3 bases: TGTGCCAGCAGCTTAACAGGGAAGGACTATGGCTACACCTTC. This chain connects TRBV7-9 to TRBJ1-2; tentatively, D is TRBD1 (6 bases). The length of the CDR3 is 14 residues. The germline V gene encodes CDR1 SEHNR and CDR2 FQNEAQ (reference sequence). The ends were cut back, 2 bases at V and 3 bases at J, with 10 bases in the middle.

The V call is TRBV4-3, the J call TRBJ1-2, with D unclear. Trimming removed 1 base from V and 13 bases from J, with 16 bases in between. Germline values: CDR1 LGHNA, CDR2 YSLEER. There are 13 residues in the CDR3. The CDR3 DNA is TGCGCCAGCAGCCAAGTGGCCGGGAGTTGGTTCACCTTC. Translation gives CASSQVAGSWFTF.

J is TRBJ1-5 and V is TRBV11-2; the match to TRBD1 covers 7 bases. Germline CDR1 and CDR2: SGHAT and FQNNGV. This CDR3 has 17 amino acids. V gave up 6 bases and J gave up 1 base; unmatched junction bases: 12. The CDR3 loop reads CASSRRDSAVSNQPQHF. CDR3 DNA sequence: TGTGCCAGCAGTCGCCGGGACAGCGCCGTCAGCAATCAGCCCCAGCATTTT.

The CDR3 bases are TGTGCCACCAGCAGAGATGCGGGAGAGTACGAGCAGTACTTC. This sequence encodes CATSRDAGEYEQYF. This chain uses TRBV15 with TRBJ2-7, with 7 bases that match TRBD2. Germline V lookup: CDR1 LNHNV, CDR2 YYDKDF (reference sequence). This CDR3 region has 14 residues. V lost 0 bases to trimming and J lost 4 bases; unmatched junction nucleotides: 3.

The chain couples TRBV30 to TRBJ2-7; 8 bases are shared with TRBD1. V shed 4 bases, J shed 6 bases, and the junction held 8 bases outside the gene matches. The CDR3 extends over 13 amino acids. Germline assignment: CDR1 GTSNPN and CDR2 SVGIG (reference sequence). CDR3 region: CAWKLDRAREQYF. The CDR3 nucleotides are TGTGCCTGGAAATTGGACAGGGCCCGCGAGCAGTACTTC.

The chain is built from TRBV27 and TRBJ2-2; 14 bases are a match to TRBD2. V shed 5 bases, J shed 5 bases, and the junction held 10 bases outside the gene matches. The CDR3 sequence is 18 residues long. In germline, CDR1 is MNHEY, CDR2 SMNVEV (reference sequence). The CDR3 loop reads CASSLGLAGGVWTGELFF. The CDR3 DNA reads as TGTGCCAGCAGTCTCGGACTAGCGGGAGGTGTGTGGACCGGGGAGCTGTTTTTT.

The genes are TRBV5-1 and TRBJ2-1; the D is unclear. V dropped 7 bases and J dropped 0 bases, with 11 bases sitting between them. The germline gives CDR1 SGHRS, CDR2 YFSETQ. This CDR3 comprises 14 residues. Written as DNA, the CDR3 is TGCGCCAGCCGCCGTGGCCCCTCCTACAATGAGCAGTTCTTC. Translation gives CASRRGPSYNEQFF.

The chain carries TRBV18 and TRBJ1-4, with 7 bases lining up with TRBD1. The V segment lost 3 bases and the J segment 12 bases; nucleotides outside the gene matches: 10. The germline V gene encodes CDR1 KGHSH and CDR2 LQKENI. The CDR3 is made up of 14 amino acids. This CDR3 is CASSPNRGGNELFF. CDR3 DNA sequence: TGTGCCAGCTCACCCAACAGGGGAGGGAATGAACTGTTTTTT.

The chain combines TRBV10-3 with TRBJ2-7, with TRBD1 identical over 10 bases. V shed 4 bases, J shed 6 bases, and the junction held 9 bases outside the gene matches. Germline V gives CDR1 ENHRY, CDR2 SYGVKD. The CDR3 is made up of 15 amino acids. The DNA of the CDR3 is TGTGCCATCAGTGCCCCCGGGACAGGGGTTCGCGAGCAGTACTTC. Translated, it gives CAISAPGTGVREQYF.

V usage is TRBV28 and J usage is TRBJ1-1; D call uncertain. Germline lookup yields CDR1 MDHEN and CDR2 SYDVKM. V was clipped by 4 bases and J by 6 bases, with 12 bases between them. CDR3 length: 13 amino acids. As DNA, the CDR3 is TGTGCCAGCAGTTGGGGATCTCGATCTGAAGCTTTCTTT. Its translation: CASSWGSRSEAFF.

The chain employs TRBV4-2 and TRBJ2-7; possibly TRBD1 for D (6 bases). This CDR3 region has 13 residues. The germline V gene has CDR1 LGHNA and CDR2 YNFKEQ. With 3 bases removed from V and 5 bases from J, the gap between germline ends came to 11 bases. DNA for the CDR3: TGTGCCAGCAGCCAGAGAGAGGGGGACGAGCAGTACTTC. It encodes CASSQREGDEQYF.

The V call is TRBV15, the J call TRBJ1-2, with 10 bases that match TRBD1. CDR3 length equals 17 residues. The germline CDR1 and CDR2 sequences are LNHNV and YYDKDF (reference sequence). V shed 0 bases and J 3 bases; nucleotides not matched to a gene: 7. CDR3: CATSRERGQGRDYGYTF. Written as DNA, the CDR3 is TGTGCCACCAGCAGAGAGAGGGGACAGGGGAGGGACTATGGCTACACCTTC.